The clone carrying this TCR beta chain was recorded a few times. Its cognate antigen is unknown. The data were taken from a study of T cell repertoires in cytomegalovirus infection. Across the study: A matching HLA type, together with CMV infection, was signaled by public TCR beta signatures. Overall study findings and caveats: HLA-C-restricted CMV-specific TCR beta clonotypes were dominant in the ex vivo response.

CDR3 size: 15 residues. Germline V gives CDR1 SGHRS, CDR2 YFSETQ. Unmatched junction bases numbered 8, after V lost 2 bases and J lost 5 bases. A single record per CDR3 protein comes from TCRdb applying MiXCR to the reads. The table lists approximately 500,000 distinct CDR3 sequences, 26% of them singletons. This receptor was identified in a human donor in good health (CMV status not recorded). Some clones in this sample may be carry-over from other donors' samples. The chain employs TRBV5-1 and TRBJ2-5, with TRBD2 identical over 8 bases. The source material was PBMCs. This CDR3 reads CASSFGRGLGETQYF. For the CDR3, the DNA is TGCGCCAGCAGCTTCGGGAGGGGCCTAGGGGAGACCCAGTACTTC.